These T cell receptor beta chains were read from a single sample in a study of cytomegalovirus exposure and HLA in healthy donors. Assay: immunoSEQ multiplex PCR; the TCRdb copy retains only in-frame clones and omits some. Of roughly 140,000 clones in the sample, 60% to 70% are singletons; the top ten hold about 7.1%. Specimen: PBMCs. These receptors came from a woman aged 60-75 years in good health and CMV-seropositive. CDR3s include the opening cysteine and the closing phenylalanine or tryptophan. D genes are given only for firm matches. Clone size is shown for a subset of rows, as once, few, many or a class of expanded clone.

CDR3aa: CASSLPEGGDTQYF; CDR3nt: TGCGCCAGCAGCTTGCCCGAGGGGGGGGATACGCAGTATTTT; v_gene: TRBV5-1; d_gene: -; abundance: -; j_gene: TRBJ2-3
CDR3aa: CASSGGALLSSYNEQFF; CDR3nt: TGCGCCAGTTCTGGGGGGGCTCTTTTAAGCTCCTACAATGAGCAGTTCTTC; v_gene: TRBV5-1; d_gene: -; abundance: -; j_gene: TRBJ2-1
CDR3aa: CASSETSGSADTQYF; CDR3nt: TGTGCCAGCAGCGAGACTAGCGGGAGCGCAGATACGCAGTATTTT; v_gene: TRBV7-6; d_gene: TRBD2; abundance: -; j_gene: TRBJ2-3
CDR3aa: CASSLGGQPYEQYF; CDR3nt: TGTGCCAGCAGCTTAGGTGGACAGCCCTACGAGCAGTACTTC; v_gene: TRBV7-2; d_gene: -; abundance: -; j_gene: TRBJ2-7
CDR3aa: CASSFSRNTGELFF; CDR3nt: TGTGCCAGCAGCTTCTCCAGGAACACCGGGGAGCTGTTTTTT; v_gene: TRBV7-3; d_gene: -; abundance: few; j_gene: TRBJ2-2
CDR3aa: CASSVQGSTNEKLFF; CDR3nt: TGTGCCAGCAGCGTCCAGGGATCAACTAATGAAAAACTGTTTTTT; v_gene: TRBV7-2; d_gene: -; abundance: -; j_gene: TRBJ1-4
CDR3aa: CASSLEMASGRSEQFF; CDR3nt: TGTGCCAGCAGCTTAGAGATGGCTAGCGGGAGGAGTGAGCAGTTCTTC; v_gene: TRBV11-2; d_gene: TRBD2; abundance: few; j_gene: TRBJ2-1
CDR3aa: CASGEGTQYF; CDR3nt: TGTGCATCGGGAGAAGGGACCCAGTACTTC; v_gene: TRBV9; d_gene: -; abundance: few; j_gene: TRBJ2-5
CDR3aa: CASREGGGYEQYF; CDR3nt: TGTGCCAGCAGGGAAGGAGGTGGCTACGAGCAGTACTTC; v_gene: TRBV6-5; d_gene: -; abundance: -; j_gene: TRBJ2-7
CDR3aa: CASRFQGGDTQYF; CDR3nt: TGTGCCAGTAGGTTCCAGGGTGGGGATACGCAGTATTTT; v_gene: TRBV19; d_gene: -; abundance: -; j_gene: TRBJ2-3
CDR3aa: CASSLGLATNEQFF; CDR3nt: TGTGCCAGCAGCTTGGGGCTAGCGACCAATGAGCAGTTCTTC; v_gene: TRBV5-4; d_gene: -; abundance: -; j_gene: TRBJ2-1
CDR3aa: CASSQRAGGQYEQYF; CDR3nt: TGCGCCAGCAGCCAAAGAGCGGGAGGCCAGTACGAGCAGTACTTC; v_gene: TRBV4-3; d_gene: TRBD2; abundance: once; j_gene: TRBJ2-7
CDR3aa: CASSDPAGDLYNEQFF; CDR3nt: TGTGCCAGCAGTGACCCCGCGGGAGATCTCTACAATGAGCAGTTCTTC; v_gene: TRBV2; d_gene: TRBD2; abundance: -; j_gene: TRBJ2-1
CDR3aa: CASSPRRSGETSYEQYF; CDR3nt: TGTGCCAGCAGCCCCAGGCGGTCGGGGGAGACTTCCTACGAGCAGTACTTC; v_gene: TRBV7-9; d_gene: -; abundance: -; j_gene: TRBJ2-7
CDR3aa: CASSQGTSGKLSGELFF; CDR3nt: TGTGCCAGCAGCCAAGGGACTAGCGGGAAGCTATCCGGGGAGCTGTTTTTT; v_gene: TRBV7-2; d_gene: TRBD2; abundance: few; j_gene: TRBJ2-2
CDR3aa: CASSYRGRLETQYF; CDR3nt: TGTGCCAGCAGTTACAGGGGGCGTCTGGAGACCCAGTACTTC; v_gene: TRBV28; d_gene: TRBD1; abundance: -; j_gene: TRBJ2-5
CDR3aa: CASSIGGRPSITEAFF; CDR3nt: TGTGCCAGCAGTATAGGGGGCCGCCCCAGCATCACTGAAGCTTTCTTT; v_gene: TRBV2; d_gene: TRBD1; abundance: -; j_gene: TRBJ1-1
CDR3aa: CASSPGTSGRGNEQYF; CDR3nt: TGTGCCAGCAGCCCGGGGACTAGCGGGAGAGGCAACGAGCAGTACTTC; v_gene: TRBV28; d_gene: TRBD2; abundance: -; j_gene: TRBJ2-7
CDR3aa: CAWASETSGGIQETQYF; CDR3nt: TGTGCCTGGGCTTCAGAGACTAGCGGGGGGATACAAGAGACCCAGTACTTC; v_gene: TRBV30; d_gene: TRBD2; abundance: -; j_gene: TRBJ2-5
CDR3aa: CASSPDTRTSGYYEQYF; CDR3nt: TGTGCCAGCAGCCCAGATACACGGACTAGCGGGTACTACGAGCAGTACTTC; v_gene: TRBV7-9; d_gene: TRBD2; abundance: -; j_gene: TRBJ2-7
CDR3aa: CASSQDGWRNTEAFF; CDR3nt: TGCGCCAGCAGCCAAGATGGATGGAGGAACACTGAAGCTTTCTTT; v_gene: TRBV4-3; d_gene: -; abundance: once; j_gene: TRBJ1-1
CDR3aa: CSVALAEVAYEQYF; CDR3nt: TGCAGCGTTGCTCTAGCGGAAGTTGCCTACGAGCAGTACTTC; v_gene: TRBV29-1; d_gene: TRBD2; abundance: -; j_gene: TRBJ2-7
CDR3aa: CASSATSGRAGETQYF; CDR3nt: TGTGCCAGCAGCGCTACTAGCGGGAGGGCTGGGGAGACCCAGTACTTC; v_gene: TRBV2; d_gene: TRBD2; abundance: -; j_gene: TRBJ2-5
CDR3aa: CASSASRGLAGGYTF; CDR3nt: TGTGCCAGCAGCGCATCGCGGGGGCTAGCGGGAGGCTACACCTTC; v_gene: TRBV9; d_gene: -; abundance: -; j_gene: TRBJ1-2
CDR3aa: CASSITASVLAAGEYF; CDR3nt: TGTGCCAGTAGTATCACCGCCAGTGTTCTGGCGGCCGGGGAGTACTTC; v_gene: TRBV19; d_gene: -; abundance: few; j_gene: TRBJ2-7
CDR3aa: CASATLVGPEQFF; CDR3nt: TGTGCCAGCGCCACACTAGTTGGCCCTGAGCAGTTCTTC; v_gene: TRBV27; d_gene: -; abundance: -; j_gene: TRBJ2-1
CDR3aa: CASSFGLAGGNNEQFF; CDR3nt: TGTGCCAGCAGTTTTGGGCTAGCGGGAGGGAACAATGAGCAGTTCTTC; v_gene: TRBV28; d_gene: TRBD2; abundance: -; j_gene: TRBJ2-1
CDR3aa: CASSGQGLLDEKLFF; CDR3nt: TGTGCCAGCAGTGGACAGGGGTTGCTTGATGAAAAACTGTTTTTT; v_gene: TRBV2; d_gene: TRBD1; abundance: -; j_gene: TRBJ1-4
CDR3aa: CASSQFGLAGGRRETQYF; CDR3nt: TGCGCCAGCAGCCAATTTGGCCTAGCGGGAGGTCGTAGGGAGACCCAGTACTTC; v_gene: TRBV4-1; d_gene: TRBD2; abundance: few; j_gene: TRBJ2-5
CDR3aa: CAISDTAGQSNQPQHF; CDR3nt: TGTGCCATCAGTGATACCGCGGGACAGAGCAATCAGCCCCAGCATTTT; v_gene: TRBV10-3; d_gene: TRBD1; abundance: -; j_gene: TRBJ1-5
CDR3aa: CASSLRGTGYGYTF; CDR3nt: TGTGCCAGCAGTTTAAGGGGCACCGGCTATGGCTACACCTTC; v_gene: TRBV28; d_gene: -; abundance: -; j_gene: TRBJ1-2
CDR3aa: CASSQGLAGRTDTQYF; CDR3nt: TGCGCCAGCAGCCAGGGACTAGCGGGACGCACAGATACGCAGTATTTT; v_gene: TRBV5-1; d_gene: TRBD2; abundance: few; j_gene: TRBJ2-3
CDR3aa: CASSQEDSDNEQFF; CDR3nt: TGTGCCAGCAGCCAAGAAGACAGCGACAATGAGCAGTTCTTC; v_gene: TRBV4-2; d_gene: -; abundance: -; j_gene: TRBJ2-1
CDR3aa: CASSLGLAGGTDTQYF; CDR3nt: TGTGCTAGCAGCCTGGGACTAGCGGGAGGTACAGATACGCAGTATTTT; v_gene: TRBV7-7; d_gene: TRBD2; abundance: -; j_gene: TRBJ2-3
CDR3aa: CASSPAGDTYEQYF; CDR3nt: TGTGCCAGCAGCCCGGCGGGGGACACCTACGAGCAGTACTTC; v_gene: TRBV9; d_gene: -; abundance: -; j_gene: TRBJ2-7
CDR3aa: CASRARIGDQPQHF; CDR3nt: TGTGCCAGCAGGGCGAGGATTGGTGATCAGCCCCAGCATTTT; v_gene: TRBV2; d_gene: -; abundance: -; j_gene: TRBJ1-5
CDR3aa: CASGSILGQTNTEAFF; CDR3nt: TGTGCCAGCGGCTCCATCCTGGGACAGACGAACACTGAAGCTTTCTTT; v_gene: TRBV11-1; d_gene: TRBD1; abundance: -; j_gene: TRBJ1-1
CDR3aa: CASSFRTGGETQYF; CDR3nt: TGTGCCAGCAGCTTCCGGACAGGCGGAGAGACCCAGTACTTC; v_gene: TRBV13; d_gene: TRBD1; abundance: -; j_gene: TRBJ2-5
CDR3aa: CASSLVGGADEKLFF; CDR3nt: TGTGCCAGCAGCTTAGTTGGGGGGGCGGATGAAAAACTGTTTTTT; v_gene: TRBV7-2; d_gene: -; abundance: once; j_gene: TRBJ1-4
CDR3aa: CASSLAGLAGEEVGTDTQYF; CDR3nt: TGCGCCAGCAGCTTGGCCGGACTAGCGGGAGAGGAGGTGGGCACAGATACGCAGTATTTT; v_gene: TRBV5-1; d_gene: TRBD2; abundance: -; j_gene: TRBJ2-3
CDR3aa: CASSLGTDGYTF; CDR3nt: TGTGCCAGCAGCTTAGGGACAGATGGCTACACCTTC; v_gene: TRBV7-2; d_gene: -; abundance: -; j_gene: TRBJ1-2
CDR3aa: CASSLGGSRFWGYTF; CDR3nt: TGTGCCAGCAGCTTAGGAGGCAGTCGGTTTTGGGGCTACACCTTC; v_gene: TRBV7-9; d_gene: -; abundance: -; j_gene: TRBJ1-2
CDR3aa: CAWSYYRDRVEKLFF; CDR3nt: TGTGCCTGGAGTTACTACCGGGACAGGGTAGAAAAACTGTTTTTT; v_gene: TRBV30; d_gene: TRBD1; abundance: -; j_gene: TRBJ1-4
CDR3aa: CASSIAGGYGYTF; CDR3nt: TGTGCCAGTAGTATCGCAGGGGGCTATGGCTACACCTTC; v_gene: TRBV19; d_gene: TRBD1; abundance: -; j_gene: TRBJ1-2
CDR3aa: CASSIEGQNSNQPQHF; CDR3nt: TGTGCCAGTAGTATTGAGGGACAGAATAGCAATCAGCCCCAGCATTTT; v_gene: TRBV19; d_gene: TRBD1; abundance: -; j_gene: TRBJ1-5
CDR3aa: CASSQGLDSNKNIQYF; CDR3nt: TGTGCCAGCAGCCAAGGCCTTGACAGTAACAAAAACATTCAGTACTTC; v_gene: TRBV4-2; d_gene: -; abundance: -; j_gene: TRBJ2-4
CDR3aa: CASSRWDRGLKNIQYF; CDR3nt: TGTGCCAGCAGCAGATGGGACAGGGGTCTGAAAAACATTCAGTACTTC; v_gene: TRBV7-2; d_gene: TRBD1; abundance: -; j_gene: TRBJ2-4
CDR3aa: CASSLSTPGQGSGGYTF; CDR3nt: TGTGCCAGCAGTCTCTCAACCCCGGGACAGGGATCTGGTGGCTACACCTTC; v_gene: TRBV28; d_gene: TRBD1; abundance: few; j_gene: TRBJ1-2
CDR3aa: CASSVGGRGTHFLNEQFF; CDR3nt: TGTGCCAGCAGCGTAGGAGGACGGGGGACCCATTTTCTCAATGAGCAGTTCTTC; v_gene: TRBV9; d_gene: -; abundance: -; j_gene: TRBJ2-1
CDR3aa: CASSRTSGSSYEQYF; CDR3nt: TGTGCCAGCAGCCGGACTAGCGGAAGCTCCTACGAGCAGTACTTC; v_gene: TRBV14; d_gene: TRBD2; abundance: -; j_gene: TRBJ2-7
CDR3aa: CASSKAGSSYNEQFF; CDR3nt: TGTGCCAGCAGTAAAGCGGGAAGCTCCTACAATGAGCAGTTCTTC; v_gene: TRBV28; d_gene: TRBD2; abundance: -; j_gene: TRBJ2-1
CDR3aa: CASSIYMNTEAFF; CDR3nt: TGTGCCAGTAGTATATATATGAACACTGAAGCTTTCTTT; v_gene: TRBV19; d_gene: -; abundance: -; j_gene: TRBJ1-1
CDR3aa: CASSAPGQPQHF; CDR3nt: TGTGCCAGCAGTGCCCCAGGGCAGCCCCAGCATTTT; v_gene: TRBV25-1; d_gene: -; abundance: -; j_gene: TRBJ1-5
CDR3aa: CASSQGQGKSGPQYF; CDR3nt: TGCGCCAGCAGCCAGGGACAGGGTAAGAGTGGTCCGCAGTATTTT; v_gene: TRBV4-3; d_gene: TRBD1; abundance: few; j_gene: TRBJ2-3
CDR3aa: CASSPDRAYGYTF; CDR3nt: TGCGCCAGCAGTCCCGACAGGGCTTATGGCTACACCTTC; v_gene: TRBV5-1; d_gene: TRBD1; abundance: -; j_gene: TRBJ1-2
CDR3aa: CASTPSDYLQGVQFF; CDR3nt: TGTGCCAGCACCCCATCGGACTACCTCCAGGGTGTGCAGTTCTTC; v_gene: TRBV7-9; d_gene: -; abundance: -; j_gene: TRBJ2-1
CDR3aa: CASSTVNYGYTF; CDR3nt: TGTGCCAGCAGTACGGTCAACTATGGCTACACCTTC; v_gene: TRBV28; d_gene: -; abundance: -; j_gene: TRBJ1-2
CDR3aa: CASSSRPGNTEAFF; CDR3nt: TGTGCCAGCAGCTCCCGCCCGGGGAACACTGAAGCTTTCTTT; v_gene: TRBV11-2; d_gene: -; abundance: -; j_gene: TRBJ1-1
CDR3aa: CAWSETGPVNTEAFF; CDR3nt: TGTGCCTGGAGTGAGACAGGGCCTGTGAACACTGAAGCTTTCTTT; v_gene: TRBV30; d_gene: TRBD1; abundance: -; j_gene: TRBJ1-1